Listed here is a single T cell receptor (beta chain). The sample originates from a study of blood T cell repertoires in COVID-19. The wider study: COVID-19 samples collected from the United States, Italy and Spain covered acute and convalescent phases.

The cohort comprised adults aged about 18 to 100 years residing in about two dozen US areas. Participants reported their clinical history, and cohort assignment relied on those reports. Recovery meant two consecutive negative NP/OP PCR tests, professional clearance, or resolved symptoms. Clones were read by immunoSEQ multiplex PCR, and TCRdb kept only the in-frame ones, dropping some. Of under 300,000 clones in the sample, roughly 89% were seen once. Trimming cost V 3 bases and J 6 bases, with 12 bases left between them. The germline V gene has CDR1 KGHSH and CDR2 LQKENI. The CDR3 runs to 15 residues.

This chain uses TRBV18 with TRBJ1-6; D is possibly TRBD1 (5 bases). The sample taken for sequencing was PBMCs or T cells enriched from blood (not recorded which). This TCR derives from a woman in her 40s who had recovered from COVID-19. The CDR3 reads CASSPSTGGNSPLHF. CDR3 bases: TGTGCCAGCTCACCCTCCACAGGTGGTAATTCACCCCTCCACTTT.